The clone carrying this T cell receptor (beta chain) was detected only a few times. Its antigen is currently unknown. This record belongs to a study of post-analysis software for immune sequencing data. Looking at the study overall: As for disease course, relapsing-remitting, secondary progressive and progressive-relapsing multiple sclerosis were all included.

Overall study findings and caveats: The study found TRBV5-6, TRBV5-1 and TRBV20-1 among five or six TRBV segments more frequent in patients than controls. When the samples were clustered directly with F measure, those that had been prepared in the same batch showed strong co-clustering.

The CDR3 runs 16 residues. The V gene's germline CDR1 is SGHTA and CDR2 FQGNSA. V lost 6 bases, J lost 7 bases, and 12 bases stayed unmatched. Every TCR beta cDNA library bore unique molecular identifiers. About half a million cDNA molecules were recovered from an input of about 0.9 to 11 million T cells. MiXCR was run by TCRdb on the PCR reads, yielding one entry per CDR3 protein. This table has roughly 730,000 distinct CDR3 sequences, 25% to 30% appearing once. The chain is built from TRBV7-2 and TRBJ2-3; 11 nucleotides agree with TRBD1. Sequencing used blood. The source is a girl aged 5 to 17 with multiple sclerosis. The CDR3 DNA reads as TGTGCCAGCAGTTATTCTACCGGGACAGGGGGGAATACGCAGTATTTT. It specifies CASSYSTGTGGNTQYF.